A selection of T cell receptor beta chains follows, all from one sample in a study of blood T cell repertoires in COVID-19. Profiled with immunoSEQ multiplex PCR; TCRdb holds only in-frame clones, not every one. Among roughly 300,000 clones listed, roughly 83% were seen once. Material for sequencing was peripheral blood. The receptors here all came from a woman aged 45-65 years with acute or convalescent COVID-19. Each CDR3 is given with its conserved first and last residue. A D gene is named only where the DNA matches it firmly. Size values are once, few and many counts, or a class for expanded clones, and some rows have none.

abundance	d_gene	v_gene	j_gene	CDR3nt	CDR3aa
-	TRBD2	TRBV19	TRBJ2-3	TGTGCCAGTAGTCCTCGTACGACTAGCGGGACTTCAGATACGCAGTATTTT	CASSPRTTSGTSDTQYF
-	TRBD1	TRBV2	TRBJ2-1	TGTGCCAGCAGCGGGACAGAGCGAGGTGAGCAGTTCTTC	CASSGTERGEQFF
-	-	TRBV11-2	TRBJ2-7	TGTGCCAGCAGCTTAGGGCCAGCGGGCTTTCGGGTCGAGCAGTACTTC	CASSLGPAGFRVEQYF
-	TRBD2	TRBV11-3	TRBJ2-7	TGTGCCAGCAGCTTAGGACTAGCGGACTACGAGCAGTACTTC	CASSLGLADYEQYF
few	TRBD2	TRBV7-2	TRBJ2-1	TGTGCCAGCAGCTTAGTGAGCGGGAGGGCCCTGAACTACAATGAGCAGTTCTTC	CASSLVSGRALNYNEQFF
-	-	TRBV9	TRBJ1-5	TGTGCCAGCAGCCTCGGGGAAAATCAGCCCCAGCATTTT	CASSLGENQPQHF
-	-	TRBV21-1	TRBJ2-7	TGTGCCAGCAGCAAAGAAGTCGGGGAAACCTTCTACGAGCAGTACTTC	CASSKEVGETFYEQYF
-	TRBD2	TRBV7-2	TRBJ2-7	TGTGCCAGCAGCTCTTCCCGGACTAGCGGGAGGGCCAGCGAGCAGTACTTC	CASSSSRTSGRASEQYF
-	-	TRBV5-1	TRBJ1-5	TGCGCCAGCAGCCTGGGACACGGCAATCAGCCCCAGCATTTT	CASSLGHGNQPQHF
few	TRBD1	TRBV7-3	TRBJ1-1	TGTGCCAGCAGCCAGAACAGGGGAGACACTGAAGCTTTCTTT	CASSQNRGDTEAFF
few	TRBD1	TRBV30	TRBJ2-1	TGTGCCTGGAGTCTACAGGGGAATGAGCAGTTCTTC	CAWSLQGNEQFF
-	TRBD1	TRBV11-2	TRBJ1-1	TGTGCCAGCAGCGCGGACAGGGGAACTGAAGCTTTCTTT	CASSADRGTEAFF
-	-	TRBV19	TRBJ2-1	TGTGCCAGTAGTATAGTCGGTCATCATGAGCAGTTCTTC	CASSIVGHHEQFF
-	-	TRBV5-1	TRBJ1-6	TGCGCCAGCAGCTTGGAGGGAACGTCAAGGGGCTATAATTCACCCCTCCACTTT	CASSLEGTSRGYNSPLHF
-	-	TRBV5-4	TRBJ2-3	TGTGCCAGCAGTAGAGAAGATACGCAGTATTTT	CASSREDTQYF
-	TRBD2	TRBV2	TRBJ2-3	TGTGCCAGTGGCGTGAAGCGGGAGGCCCGCACAGATACGCAGTATTTT	CASGVKREARTDTQYF
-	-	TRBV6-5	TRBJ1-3	TGTGCCAGCAGTTACCAGGTCTCTGGAAACACCATATATTTT	CASSYQVSGNTIYF
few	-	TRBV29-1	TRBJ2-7	TGCAGCGTTGTAAAGGGGTGGGCCTACGAGCAGTACTTC	CSVVKGWAYEQYF
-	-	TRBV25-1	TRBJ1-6	TGTGCCAGCAGTGACCCGGGACTGATGGAGTATAATTCACCCCTCCACTTT	CASSDPGLMEYNSPLHF
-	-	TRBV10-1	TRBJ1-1	TGCGCCAGCAGAGAGGCTAAAAACAGCTTGAACACTGAAGCTTTCTTT	CASREAKNSLNTEAFF
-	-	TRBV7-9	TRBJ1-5	TGTGCCAGCAGCTCTACTACGCAATACTCTCAGCCCCAGCATTTT	CASSSTTQYSQPQHF
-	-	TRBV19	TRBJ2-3	TGTGCCAGTAGTGTCGCAGTGTTCAGCACAGATACGCAGTATTTT	CASSVAVFSTDTQYF
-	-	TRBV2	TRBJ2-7	TGTGCCAGCAGTCAAGACGGCTACGAGCAGTACTTC	CASSQDGYEQYF
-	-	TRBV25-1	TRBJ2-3	TGTGCCAGCAGTGGAGGTGTTAGCGGATATCGCACAGATACGCAGTATTTT	CASSGGVSGYRTDTQYF
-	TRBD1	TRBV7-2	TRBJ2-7	TGTGCCAGCAGCCTCGACAGGGGTGGCTACGAGCAGTACTTC	CASSLDRGGYEQYF
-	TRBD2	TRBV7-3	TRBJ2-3	TGTGCCAGCAGCCCCAAGAGCGGGAGTGGGGATACGCAGTATTTT	CASSPKSGSGDTQYF
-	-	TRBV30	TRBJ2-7	TGTGCCTGGAGTGGGGCGTATCTGAGCTCCTACGAGCAGTACTTC	CAWSGAYLSSYEQYF
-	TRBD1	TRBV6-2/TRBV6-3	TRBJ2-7	TGTGCCAGCAGTTACCACTACTCTTGGACAGGGCAAACCTACGAGCAGTACTTC	CASSYHYSWTGQTYEQYF
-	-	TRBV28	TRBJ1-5	TGTGCCAGCCAAAATAGCAATCAGCCCCAGCATTTT	CASQNSNQPQHF
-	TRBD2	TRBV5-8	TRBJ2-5	TGTGCCAGCAGCTTCAAAGGGACTAGCGGGACGAAGACCCAGTACTTC	CASSFKGTSGTKTQYF
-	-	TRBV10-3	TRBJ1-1	TGTGCCATCAATACGGCGGGGACTTTTGGGGTTGCTTTCTTT	CAINTAGTFGVAFF
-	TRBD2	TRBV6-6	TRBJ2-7	TGTGCCAGCAGTTACTCTCGGGAGGCCCCCTACGAGCAGTACTTC	CASSYSREAPYEQYF